This passage covers 18 T cell receptor beta chains from one sample sequenced in a study of T cell responses to AZD1222 COVID-19 vaccine. The data were produced by immunoSEQ multiplex PCR, yet TCRdb's version contains in-frame clones alone and is incomplete. The repertoire holds 70,000 or so clones, with over 65% as singletons. Sequenced material: peripheral blood, taken 28 days after the second AZD1222 dose. These receptors all come from an adult who received the AZD1222 COVID-19 vaccine.

This rearrangement joins TRBV7-9 to TRBJ1-4; the D gene is possibly TRBD1 (6 bases). The V and J ends lost 4 bases and 5 bases respectively, with 14 bases between them. CDR3 length: 15 amino acids. In germline, CDR1 is SEHNR, CDR2 FQNEAQ (reference sequence). Here the CDR3 DNA reads TGTGCCAGCAGCTGGACAGAGGGGGTGAATGAAAAACTGTTTTTT. Its translation: CASSWTEGVNEKLFF. The full variable domain, rest sourced from reference TRBV7-9 and TRBJ1-4, is DTGVSQNPRHKITKRGQNVTFRCDPISEHNRLYWYRQTLGQGPEFLTYFQNEAQLEKSRLLSDRFSAERPKGSFSTLEIQRTEQGDSAMYLCASSWTEGVNEKLFFGSGTQLSVL.

The V gene is TRBV7-6, the J gene TRBJ2-2; 7 bases line up with TRBD1. The CDR3 has 16 amino acids. V was pared by 5 bases and J by 8 bases, with 14 bases of the junction left unmatched. In germline, CDR1 is SGHVS, CDR2 FNYEAQ. This CDR3 is CASSQWTGTAIGELFF. In DNA, the CDR3 is TGTGCCAGCAGCCAATGGACCGGGACAGCCATAGGGGAGCTGTTTTTT.

This chain connects TRBV6-5 to TRBJ2-7; tentative D call: TRBD2 (6 bases). Germline V gene lookup returns CDR1 MNHEY and CDR2 SVGAGI. There are 13 residues in the CDR3. V shed 6 bases and J shed 5 bases, with 14 bases lying between them. The CDR3 loop is CASSKTRVDEQYF. The CDR3 bases are TGTGCCAGCAGCAAGACTAGGGTCGACGAGCAGTACTTC.

The rearrangement links TRBV5-5 to TRBJ2-3; no definite D call. Germline CDR1 SGHKS, CDR2 YYEKEE (reference sequence). Trimming took 5 bases from V and 0 from J, leaving 10 bases between them. The CDR3 sequence is 14 residues long. The CDR3 sequence: CASRSLPSTDTQYF. DNA of the CDR3: TGTGCCAGCAGATCCCTCCCAAGCACAGATACGCAGTATTTT.

This clone was picked up a small number of times. The chain links TRBV4-1 to TRBJ1-5; 8 bases align to TRBD1. V shed 4 bases and J 0 bases; nucleotides not matched to a gene: 11. The CDR3 extends over 18 amino acids. Germline CDR1 MGHRA, CDR2 YSYEKL. The CDR3 bases are TGCGCCAGCAGCCTAACGACAGGGGCGTACAATAGCAATCAGCCCCAGCATTTT. Translation gives CASSLTTGAYNSNQPQHF.

This clone was observed a few times. The V call is TRBV12-3 or TRBV12-4, the J call TRBJ1-4, with D perhaps TRBD1 (5 bases). With 8 bases removed from V and 5 bases from J, the gap between germline ends came to 12 bases. This CDR3 is built from 13 residues. This CDR3 is CASSRGGNEKLFF. CDR3 nucleotide sequence: TGTGCCAGCTCCCGGGGGGGGAATGAAAAACTGTTTTTT.

The sample holds one count of this clone. The chain recombines TRBV5-1 with TRBJ2-2, with unresolved D. V lost 0 bases to trimming and J lost 4 bases, with 7 bases between them. The CDR3 spans 14 residues. In germline, CDR1 is SGHRS, CDR2 YFSETQ. DNA for the CDR3: TGCGCCAGCAGCTTGGCGGTCGGCACCGGGGAGCTGTTTTTT. It encodes CASSLAVGTGELFF.

The rearrangement joins TRBV7-2 to TRBJ2-1; D possibly corresponds to TRBD2 (5 bases). The germline V gene has CDR1 SGHTA and CDR2 FQGNSA. The CDR3 is 16 amino acids. The V and J ends lost 4 bases and 7 bases respectively, with 20 bases between them. The DNA of the CDR3 is TGTGCCAGCAGCTCCCCGTTGAAGTGGGGAGATAATGAGCAGTTCTTC. Translation: CASSSPLKWGDNEQFF. The full variable domain, completed using reference TRBV7-2 and TRBJ2-1, is GAGVSQSPSNKVTEKGKDVELRCDPISGHTALYWYRQSLGQGLEFLIYFQGNSAPDKSGLPSDRFSAERTGGSVSTLTIQRTQQEDSAVYLCASSSPLKWGDNEQFFGPGTRLTVL.

The chain employs TRBV9 and TRBJ2-7; weak D call: TRBD1 (5 bases). The germline CDR1 and CDR2 sequences are SGDLS and YYNGEE. The CDR3 covers 11 residues. Here the CDR3 reads CDPGRDYEQYF. The CDR3 DNA follows: TGTGATCCCGGCAGGGACTACGAGCAGTACTTC.

The chain joins TRBV3-1 (or the pseudogene TRBV3-2) to TRBJ1-1, with D maybe TRBD1 (5 bases). The CDR3 runs 14 residues. CDR1 is LGHDT, CDR2 YNNKEL, per germline (reference sequence). V lost 4 bases and J 5 bases, leaving 14 bases between the germline ends. CDR3 amino acids: CASSLQGVRTEAFF. The CDR3 bases are TGTGCCAGCAGCCTGCAGGGAGTTCGGACTGAAGCTTTCTTT.

V gene TRBV7-9 combines with J gene TRBJ1-2; tentative D call: TRBD1 (5 bases). CDR3 length: 16 amino acids. Germline V gene sequence: CDR1 SEHNR, CDR2 FQNEAQ (reference sequence). Between the trimmed V and J ends, which lost 6 bases and 3 bases, there was a span of 20 bases. Here the CDR3 DNA reads TGTGCCAGCAGTCGTGAACGGAGGGGAGGATACTATGGCTACACCTTC. Its protein product is CASSRERRGGYYGYTF.

V gene TRBV15 combines with J gene TRBJ2-1; D call uncertain. V lost 0 bases to trimming and J lost 8 bases, with 11 bases between them. The CDR3 runs 14 residues. Per germline, CDR1 LNHNV and CDR2 YYDKDF (reference sequence). The CDR3 sequence is CATSRDLGTDEQFF. The CDR3 DNA sequence: TGTGCCACCAGCAGAGATCTGGGAACGGATGAGCAGTTCTTC.

The V and J genes are TRBV7-9 and TRBJ2-1; possible D gene TRBD2, 5 bases. The CDR3 length is 12 residues. V lost 1 base to trimming and J lost 8 bases, with 6 bases between them. CDR1 and CDR2 from the germline V gene are SEHNR and FQNEAQ (reference sequence). CDR3 residues: CASSLVGDEQFF. DNA of the CDR3: TGTGCCAGCAGCTTAGTCGGGGATGAGCAGTTCTTC.

This chain connects TRBV4-1 to TRBJ1-4; no definite D call. Between the trimmed V and J ends, which lost 4 bases and 7 bases, there was a span of 7 bases. Germline CDR1 MGHRA, CDR2 YSYEKL. The CDR3 length is 12 residues. Here the CDR3 reads CASSPSTEKLFF. The CDR3 DNA reads TGCGCCAGCAGCCCGTCAACTGAAAAACTGTTTTTT.

The chain joins TRBV10-3 to TRBJ1-2, with 8 bases aligning to TRBD1. The germline gives CDR1 ENHRY, CDR2 SYGVKD. The ends lost 6 bases at V and 5 bases at J; junction bases unmatched: 8. This CDR3 is built from 14 residues. The CDR3 DNA sequence: TGTGCCATCAGCGGCGGGACAGGAACTTATGGCTACACCTTC. Translation gives CAISGGTGTYGYTF.

The J gene is TRBJ1-1, the V gene TRBV18; D gene unclear. V was cut by 2 bases and J by 4 bases, with 2 bases left in between. CDR1 is KGHSH and CDR2 is LQKENI in the germline V gene. The length of the CDR3 is 11 residues. Written as DNA, the CDR3 is TGTGCCAGCTCACCATCCACTGAAGCTTTCTTT. It specifies CASSPSTEAFF.

This clone has a handful of counts. V is TRBV7-8 and J is TRBJ1-2; TRBD1 might be the D (6 bases). V lost 4 bases and J lost 1, with 13 bases in between. This CDR3 has 15 amino acids. Per the germline V gene, CDR1 is SGHVS and CDR2 is FQNEAQ. The CDR3 loop reads CASSSYRELNYGYTF. The CDR3 DNA sequence: TGTGCCAGCAGCTCCTACAGGGAGCTTAACTATGGCTACACCTTC.

The chain combines TRBV20-1 with TRBJ1-1; D not resolved. Germline V lookup: CDR1 DFQATT, CDR2 SNEGSKA (reference sequence). Trimming removed 6 bases from V and 5 bases from J, with 10 bases in between. CDR3 length equals 11 residues. The CDR3 is CSAVRQTEAFF. CDR3 nucleotide sequence: TGCAGTGCCGTCCGGCAAACTGAAGCTTTCTTT.